This TCR beta chain was sequenced during a study of early T cells in non-severe SARS-CoV-2 infection. Study background: Sequencing of bulk RNA from unsorted whole blood was done, without chain pairing. Study-level results: Matching against VDJdb likely underestimated virus-specific expansions, favoring anti-spike CD8.

At least ten counts were recorded for this clonotype. What it binds is not known. TCRdb used MiXCR to reprocess the 5' RACE reads, holding one entry per CDR3 protein. The sample records under 20,000 distinct CDR3 sequences, roughly 6.1% being singletons. The CDR3 is made up of 14 amino acids. Germline V lookup: CDR1 SEHNR, CDR2 FQNEAQ (reference sequence). Trimming at V came to 4 bases and at J to 7 bases, leaving 6 bases not matched to a gene. The chain recombines TRBV7-9 with TRBJ2-7, with TRBD2 matching over 11 bases. The sample comprised whole blood. The sequence derives from an adult who was a healthcare worker with PCR-confirmed SARS-CoV-2 infection or an uninfected control (not recorded which). The CDR3 coding sequence is TGTGCCAGCAGCTACCCGGGACTAGCGGAAGAGCAGTACTTC. Its protein is CASSYPGLAEEQYF.